This record covers a single T cell receptor beta chain. This sample was included in a study of T cell responses to AZD1222 COVID-19 vaccine. CDR3 length: 14 amino acids. V was shortened by 3 bases and J by 0 bases, with 3 bases between the two germline ends. CDR1 and CDR2 (germline): SGHDN, FVKESK. Data came from immunoSEQ multiplex PCR; TCRdb stores just in-frame clones and leaves some out. The data show 95,000 to 100,000 clones, 90% seen once. Sequences were derived from peripheral blood, sampled on day 0 of AZD1222 vaccination. The V and J genes are TRBV14 and TRBJ2-6, with D hard to call. The sequence came from an adult in good health. The CDR3 spells CASSQASGANVLTF. The CDR3 DNA follows: TGTGCCAGCAGCCAGGCCTCTGGGGCCAACGTCCTGACTTTC.